This T cell receptor (beta chain) was sequenced during a study of shared clonotypes between healthy human individuals. In the study overall: Researchers assigned three CD4 naive, three CD4 memory, two CD8 naive and one CD8 memory plate to each donor.

The CDR3 extends over 12 amino acids. The germline V and J ends were trimmed by 2 bases and 10 bases, with 7 bases remaining between them. Germline-derived CDR1 and CDR2 are SGHDT and YYEEEE. Each of the donors was a healthy adult who was HIV-negative and had not had a recent acute infection or vaccination. A CD45RA-negative memory subset and a CD45RA+ naive subset were separated from the CD4+ cells. Investigators spread the genomic DNA of each subset evenly over several immunoSEQ plates. Some clones are missing from TCRdb's copy, which holds only in-frame ones; the method was immunoSEQ multiplex PCR. The repertoire holds approximately 980,000 clones, with more than 75% as singletons.

Input material: memory CD4+ T cells sorted from blood. The subset here: CD45RA-negative fraction. The chain joins TRBV5-6 to TRBJ1-6; D gene uncertain. This receptor was obtained from a man between 18 and 35 years old in good health. CDR3 DNA: TGTGCCAGCAGCTTAGGTGCATCACCCCTCCACTTT. Protein: CASSLGASPLHF.